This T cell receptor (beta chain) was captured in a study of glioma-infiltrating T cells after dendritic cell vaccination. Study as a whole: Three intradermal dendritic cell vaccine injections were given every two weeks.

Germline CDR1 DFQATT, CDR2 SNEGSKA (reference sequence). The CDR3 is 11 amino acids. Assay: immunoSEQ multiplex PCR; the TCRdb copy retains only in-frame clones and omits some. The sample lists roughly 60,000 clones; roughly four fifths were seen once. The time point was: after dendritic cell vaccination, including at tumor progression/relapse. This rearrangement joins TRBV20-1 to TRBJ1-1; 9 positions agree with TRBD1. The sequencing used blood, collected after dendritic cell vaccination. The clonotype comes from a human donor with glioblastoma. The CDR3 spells CSVDRGTEAFF. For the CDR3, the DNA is TGCAGCGTTGACAGGGGGACTGAAGCTTTCTTT.